The 6 T cell receptor beta chains reported below all come from one sample, sequenced in a study of CD8 T cells in ankylosing spondylitis (dated by TCRdb to 2016 to 2017). The library came from 5' RACE. Instrument on record: Illumina HiSeq 2500. Using fastp trimming at Q25 and MiXCR clonotype assembly, TCRdb reanalyzed the public sequencing data and kept in-frame beta chains. Under each unique CDR3 protein, matching rows form one entry showing the most common genes and DNA. A total of some 220,000 distinct CDR3 sequences appear in this sample, more than 9% of them only once. Jointly, the top ten make up 2.5% to 3% of the sample. Sequenced input: blood, either unsorted or a sorted T cell fraction (not recorded which). These receptors were obtained from a male donor with ankylosing spondylitis or in good health (not recorded which).

This clonotype has a count of ten or more. This chain joins TRBV4-2 and TRBJ1-4; unclear D gene. The CDR3 spans 16 residues. In germline, CDR1 is LGHNA, CDR2 YNFKEQ. The germline V and J ends were trimmed by 0 bases and 5 bases, with 13 bases remaining between them. In nucleotides, the CDR3 is TGTGCCAGCAGCCAAGATCAAGGCGGGAAGAATGAAAAACTGTTTTTT. This encodes CASSQDQGGKNEKLFF.

This clonotype has a count of ten or more. The chain combines TRBV25-1 with TRBJ2-3; D remains ambiguous. There are 14 residues in the CDR3. V lost 1 base to trimming and J lost 3 bases, with 8 bases between them. Per the germline V gene, CDR1 is MGHDK and CDR2 is SYGVNS. The CDR3 sequence is CASSESALTDTQYF. The CDR3 nucleotides are TGTGCCAGCAGTGAATCGGCCTTAACAGATACGCAGTATTTT.

This clonotype occurred many times. In DNA, the CDR3 is TGTGCCAGCAGTGACTTCCAGGGGACTCTTTCCTACGAGCAGTACTTC. Protein: CASSDFQGTLSYEQYF. The chain joins TRBV6-1 to TRBJ2-7; D is possibly TRBD1 or TRBD2 (6 bases each). CDR1 is MNHNS, CDR2 SASEGT, per germline. Trimming removed 3 bases at V and 1 base at J, with 16 bases between. This CDR3 has 16 amino acids.

This clonotype appeared a few times. CDR3 sequence: CASSNSGGPQDTQYF. The DNA for the CDR3 is TGCGCCAGTTCCAATAGCGGGGGGCCACAAGATACGCAGTATTTT. The rearrangement uses TRBV5-1 and TRBJ2-3; 10 bases agree with TRBD2. J gave up 5 bases and V 8 bases, and 11 bases lay outside the gene matches. The CDR3 has 15 amino acids. CDR1 is SGHRS, CDR2 YFSETQ, per germline.

The J gene is TRBJ2-1, the V gene TRBV6-2 or TRBV6-3, with D tentatively TRBD2 (6 bases). CDR1 and CDR2 from the germline V gene are MNHEY and SVGEGT. The CDR3 is 15 residues long. V gave up 5 bases and J gave up 7 bases, with 18 bases separating them. The CDR3 spells CASSPRELAFNEQFF. The CDR3 nucleotides are TGTGCCAGCAGTCCGAGGGAGCTAGCGTTTAATGAGCAGTTCTTC.

This clonotype occurred many times. The J gene is TRBJ2-2, the V gene TRBV29-1; 8 bases align to TRBD1. V trimming: 8 bases; J trimming: 3 bases; junction bases outside the gene matches: 5. The CDR3 has 13 residues. The V gene's germline CDR1 is SQVTM and CDR2 ANQGSEA. The CDR3 region has the DNA TGCAGCCATGGACAGGGAGACACCGGGGAGCTGTTTTTT. This sequence encodes CSHGQGDTGELFF.